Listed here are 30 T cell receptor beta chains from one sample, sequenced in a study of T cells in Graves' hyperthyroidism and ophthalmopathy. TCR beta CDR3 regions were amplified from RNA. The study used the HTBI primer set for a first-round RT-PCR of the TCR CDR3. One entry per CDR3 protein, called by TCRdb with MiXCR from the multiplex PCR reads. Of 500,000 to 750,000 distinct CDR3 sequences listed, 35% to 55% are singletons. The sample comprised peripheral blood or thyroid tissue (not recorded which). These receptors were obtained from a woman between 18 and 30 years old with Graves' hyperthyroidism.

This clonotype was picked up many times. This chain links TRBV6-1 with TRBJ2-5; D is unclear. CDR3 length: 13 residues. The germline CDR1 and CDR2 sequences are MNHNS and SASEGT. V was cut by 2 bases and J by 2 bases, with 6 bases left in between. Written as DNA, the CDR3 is TGTGCCAGCAGTGAATATCGGCAAGAGACCCAGTACTTC. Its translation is CASSEYRQETQYF.

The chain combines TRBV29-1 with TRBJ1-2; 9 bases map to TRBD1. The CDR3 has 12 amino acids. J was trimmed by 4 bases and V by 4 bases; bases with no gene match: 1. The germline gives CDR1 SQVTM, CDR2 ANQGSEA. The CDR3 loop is CSVAGQGYGYTF. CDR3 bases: TGCAGCGTTGCGGGACAGGGCTATGGCTACACCTTC.

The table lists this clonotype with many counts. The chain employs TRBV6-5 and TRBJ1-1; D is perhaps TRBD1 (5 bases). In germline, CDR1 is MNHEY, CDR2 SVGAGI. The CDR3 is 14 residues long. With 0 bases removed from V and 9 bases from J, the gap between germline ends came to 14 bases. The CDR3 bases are TGTGCCAGCAGTTACTCACCGGGACTTCTACAAGCTTTCTTT. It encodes CASSYSPGLLQAFF.

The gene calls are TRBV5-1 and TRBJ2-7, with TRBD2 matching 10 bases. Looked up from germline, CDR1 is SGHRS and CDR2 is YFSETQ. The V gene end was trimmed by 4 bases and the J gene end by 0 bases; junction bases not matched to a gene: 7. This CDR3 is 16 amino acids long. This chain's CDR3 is CASSLRLAGYSYEQYF. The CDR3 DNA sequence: TGCGCCAGCAGCCTACGACTAGCGGGTTACTCCTACGAGCAGTACTTC.

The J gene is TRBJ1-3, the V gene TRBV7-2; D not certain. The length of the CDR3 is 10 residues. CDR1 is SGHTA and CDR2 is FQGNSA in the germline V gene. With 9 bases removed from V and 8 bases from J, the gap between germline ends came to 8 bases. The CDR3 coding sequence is TGTGCCAGTCGGGTGTACACCATATATTTT. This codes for CASRVYTIYF.

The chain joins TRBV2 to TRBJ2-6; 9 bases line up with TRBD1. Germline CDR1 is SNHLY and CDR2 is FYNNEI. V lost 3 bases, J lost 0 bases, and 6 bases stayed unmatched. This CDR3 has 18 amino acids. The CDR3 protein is CASSDHRGLGSGANVLTF. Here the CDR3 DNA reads TGTGCCAGCAGTGATCACAGGGGGCTCGGCTCTGGGGCCAACGTCCTGACTTTC.

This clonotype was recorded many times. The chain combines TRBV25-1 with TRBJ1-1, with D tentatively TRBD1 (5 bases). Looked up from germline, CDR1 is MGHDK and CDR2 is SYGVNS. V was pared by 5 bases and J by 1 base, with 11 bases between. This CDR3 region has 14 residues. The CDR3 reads CASSWGTQNTEAFF. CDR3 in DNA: TGTGCCAGCAGTTGGGGGACCCAGAACACTGAAGCTTTCTTT.

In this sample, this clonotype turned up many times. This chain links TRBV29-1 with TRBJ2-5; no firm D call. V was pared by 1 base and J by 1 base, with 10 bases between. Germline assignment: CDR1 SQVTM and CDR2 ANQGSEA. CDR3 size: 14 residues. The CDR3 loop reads CSVEVQLLQETQYF. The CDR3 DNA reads TGCAGCGTTGAAGTACAGCTTCTCCAAGAGACCCAGTACTTC.

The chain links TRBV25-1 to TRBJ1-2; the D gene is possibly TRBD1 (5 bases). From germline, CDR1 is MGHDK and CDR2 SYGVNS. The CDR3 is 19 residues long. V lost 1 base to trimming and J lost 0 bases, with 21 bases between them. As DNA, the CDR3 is TGTGCCAGCAGTGAATTAGACCCGGGGCCCCAGGGAGCTAACTATGGCTACACCTTC. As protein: CASSELDPGPQGANYGYTF.

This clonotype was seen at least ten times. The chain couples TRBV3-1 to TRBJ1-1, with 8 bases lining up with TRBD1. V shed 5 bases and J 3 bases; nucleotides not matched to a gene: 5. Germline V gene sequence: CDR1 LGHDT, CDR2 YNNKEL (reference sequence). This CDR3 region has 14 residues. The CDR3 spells CASSARDRYTEAFF. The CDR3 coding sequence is TGTGCCAGCAGCGCCCGGGACAGGTACACTGAAGCTTTCTTT.

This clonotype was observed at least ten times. This CDR3 is CASSLAGTGYGNTIYF. In nucleotides, the CDR3 is TGTGCCAGCAGCTTAGCCGGGACAGGGTATGGAAACACCATATATTTT. The V gene is TRBV7-2, the J gene TRBJ1-3; 9 bases align to TRBD1. The V and J ends lost 0 bases and 3 bases, in that order; junction bases with no gene match: 3. This CDR3 has 16 residues. Germline-derived CDR1 and CDR2 are SGHTA and FQGNSA.

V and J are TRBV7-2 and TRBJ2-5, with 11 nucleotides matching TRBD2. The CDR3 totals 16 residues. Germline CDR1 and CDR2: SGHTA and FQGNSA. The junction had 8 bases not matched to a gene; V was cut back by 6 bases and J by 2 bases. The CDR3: CASSGTSGALQETQYF. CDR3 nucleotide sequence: TGTGCCAGCAGTGGGACTAGCGGAGCCCTACAAGAGACCCAGTACTTC.

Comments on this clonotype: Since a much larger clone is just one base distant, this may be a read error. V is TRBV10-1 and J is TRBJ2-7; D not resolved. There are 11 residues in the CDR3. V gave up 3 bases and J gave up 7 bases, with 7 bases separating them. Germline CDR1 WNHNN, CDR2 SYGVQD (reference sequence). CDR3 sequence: CASSDNNEQYF. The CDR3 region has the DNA TGCGCCAGCAGTGATAACAATGAGCAGTACTTC.

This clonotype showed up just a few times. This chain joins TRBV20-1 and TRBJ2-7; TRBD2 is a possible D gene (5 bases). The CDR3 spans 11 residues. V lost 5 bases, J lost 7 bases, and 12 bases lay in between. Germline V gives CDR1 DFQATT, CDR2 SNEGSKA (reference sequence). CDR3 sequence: CSASSGEEQYF. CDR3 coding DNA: TGCAGTGCTTCCTCCGGGGAGGAGCAGTACTTC.

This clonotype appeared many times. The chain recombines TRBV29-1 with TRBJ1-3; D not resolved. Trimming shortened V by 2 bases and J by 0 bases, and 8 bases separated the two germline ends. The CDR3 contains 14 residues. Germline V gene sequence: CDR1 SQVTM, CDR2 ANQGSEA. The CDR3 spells CSVERLHSGNTIYF. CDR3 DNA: TGCAGCGTTGAACGGCTGCACTCTGGAAACACCATATATTTT.

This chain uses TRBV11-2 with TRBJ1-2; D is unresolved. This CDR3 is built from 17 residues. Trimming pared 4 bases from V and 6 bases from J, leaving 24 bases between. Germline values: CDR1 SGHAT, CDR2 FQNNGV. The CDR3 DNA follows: TGTGCCAGCAGCTCCAGCGGGATGACCTACAATGAGCATGGCTACACCTTC. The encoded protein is CASSSSGMTYNEHGYTF.

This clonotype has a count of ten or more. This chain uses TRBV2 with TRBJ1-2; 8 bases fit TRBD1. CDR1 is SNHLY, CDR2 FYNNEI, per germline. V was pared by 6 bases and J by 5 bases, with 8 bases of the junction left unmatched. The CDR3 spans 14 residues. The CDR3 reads CASRPPDRVYGYTF. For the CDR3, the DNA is TGTGCCAGCAGACCGCCGGACAGGGTATATGGCTACACCTTC. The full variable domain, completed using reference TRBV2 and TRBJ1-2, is EPEVTQTPSHQVTQMGQEVILRCVPISNHLYFYWYRQILGQKVEFLVSFYNNEISEKSEIFDDQFSVERPDGSNFTLKIRSTKLEDSAMYFCASRPPDRVYGYTFGSGTRLTVV.

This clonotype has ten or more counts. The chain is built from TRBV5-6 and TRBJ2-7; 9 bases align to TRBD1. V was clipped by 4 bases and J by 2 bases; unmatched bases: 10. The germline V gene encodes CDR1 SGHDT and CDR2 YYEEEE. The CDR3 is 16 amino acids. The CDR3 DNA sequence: TGTGCCAGCAGCAAAAAACCGGGACAGGGTACCTACGAGCAGTACTTC. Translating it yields CASSKKPGQGTYEQYF.

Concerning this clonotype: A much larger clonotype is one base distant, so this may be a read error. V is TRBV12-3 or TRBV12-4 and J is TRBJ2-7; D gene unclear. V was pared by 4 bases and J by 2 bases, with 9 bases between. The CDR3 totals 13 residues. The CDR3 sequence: CASSSGIPYEQYF. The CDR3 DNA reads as TGTGCCAGCAGTTCTGGGATCCCCTACGAGCAGTACTTC.

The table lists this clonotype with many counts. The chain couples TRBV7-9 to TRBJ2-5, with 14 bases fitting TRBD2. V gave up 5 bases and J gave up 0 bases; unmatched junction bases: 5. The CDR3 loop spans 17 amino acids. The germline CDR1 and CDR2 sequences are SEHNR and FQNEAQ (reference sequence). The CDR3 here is CASSPGTSGSYQETQYF. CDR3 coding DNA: TGTGCCAGCAGCCCAGGGACTAGCGGGAGTTACCAAGAGACCCAGTACTTC.

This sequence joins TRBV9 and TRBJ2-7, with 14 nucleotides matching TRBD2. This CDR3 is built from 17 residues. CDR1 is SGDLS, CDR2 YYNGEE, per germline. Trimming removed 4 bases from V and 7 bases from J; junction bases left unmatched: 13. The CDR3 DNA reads TGTGCCAGCAGCCACCCGCTGGGACTAGCGGGAGCCGGGGAGCAGTACTTC. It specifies CASSHPLGLAGAGEQYF.

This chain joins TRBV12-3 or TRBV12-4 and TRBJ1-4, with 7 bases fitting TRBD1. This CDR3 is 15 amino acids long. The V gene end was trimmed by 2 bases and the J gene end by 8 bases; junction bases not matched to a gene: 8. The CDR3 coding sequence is TGTGCCAGCAGTTTACACGGCCGCAGGGGGGAAAAACTGTTTTTT. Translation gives CASSLHGRRGEKLFF.

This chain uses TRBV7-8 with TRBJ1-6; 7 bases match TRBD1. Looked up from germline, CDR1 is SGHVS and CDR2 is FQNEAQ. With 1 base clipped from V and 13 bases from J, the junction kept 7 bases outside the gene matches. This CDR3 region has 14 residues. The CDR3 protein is CASSLDRGNQPLHF. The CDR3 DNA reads TGTGCCAGCAGCTTAGACAGGGGCAATCAGCCCCTCCACTTT.

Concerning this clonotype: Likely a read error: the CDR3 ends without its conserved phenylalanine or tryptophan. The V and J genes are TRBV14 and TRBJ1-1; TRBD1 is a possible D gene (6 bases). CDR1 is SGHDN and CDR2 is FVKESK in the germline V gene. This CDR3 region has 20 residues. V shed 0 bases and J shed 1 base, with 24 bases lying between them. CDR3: CASSQDGGSRGPCRNTEAFL. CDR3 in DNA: TGTGCCAGCAGCCAAGATGGCGGTAGCAGGGGTCCATGCAGGAACACTGAAGCTTTCCTT.

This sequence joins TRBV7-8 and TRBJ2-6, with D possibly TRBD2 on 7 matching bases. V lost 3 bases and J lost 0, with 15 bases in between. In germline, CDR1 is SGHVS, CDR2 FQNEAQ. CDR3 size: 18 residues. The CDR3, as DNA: TGTGCCAGCAGCTTCCCGAGGGGGGGTATCTCTGGGGCCAACGTCCTGACTTTC. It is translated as CASSFPRGGISGANVLTF.

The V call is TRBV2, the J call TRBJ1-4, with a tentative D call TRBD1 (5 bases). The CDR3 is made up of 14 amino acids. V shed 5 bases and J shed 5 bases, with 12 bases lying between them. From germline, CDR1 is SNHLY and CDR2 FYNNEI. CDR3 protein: CASSRDGYNEKLFF. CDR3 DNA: TGTGCCAGCAGTCGGGACGGTTACAATGAAAAACTGTTTTTT.

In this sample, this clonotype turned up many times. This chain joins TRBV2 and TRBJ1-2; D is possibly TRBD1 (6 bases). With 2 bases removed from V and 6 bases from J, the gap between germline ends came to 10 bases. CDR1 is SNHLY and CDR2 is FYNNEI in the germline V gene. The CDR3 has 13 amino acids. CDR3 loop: CASSEYRADGYTF. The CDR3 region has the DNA TGTGCCAGCAGTGAATACAGGGCGGATGGCTACACCTTC. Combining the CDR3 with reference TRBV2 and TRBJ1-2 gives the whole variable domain EPEVTQTPSHQVTQMGQEVILRCVPISNHLYFYWYRQILGQKVEFLVSFYNNEISEKSEIFDDQFSVERPDGSNFTLKIRSTKLEDSAMYFCASSEYRADGYTFGSGTRLTVV.

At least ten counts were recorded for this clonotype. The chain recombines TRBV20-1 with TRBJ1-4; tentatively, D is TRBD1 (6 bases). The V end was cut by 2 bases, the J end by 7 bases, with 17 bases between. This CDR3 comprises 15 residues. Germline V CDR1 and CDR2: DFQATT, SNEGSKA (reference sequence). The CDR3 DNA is TGCAGTGCTAGATCCATCTCAGGGGTAGTTGAAAAACTGTTTTTT. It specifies CSARSISGVVEKLFF.

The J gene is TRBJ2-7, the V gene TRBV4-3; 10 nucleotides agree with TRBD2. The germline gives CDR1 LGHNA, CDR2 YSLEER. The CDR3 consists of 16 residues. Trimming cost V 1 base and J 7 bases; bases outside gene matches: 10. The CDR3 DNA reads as TGCGCCAGCAGCCAAGCCTTACTAGCGGGGTACTATGAGCAGTACTTC. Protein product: CASSQALLAGYYEQYF.

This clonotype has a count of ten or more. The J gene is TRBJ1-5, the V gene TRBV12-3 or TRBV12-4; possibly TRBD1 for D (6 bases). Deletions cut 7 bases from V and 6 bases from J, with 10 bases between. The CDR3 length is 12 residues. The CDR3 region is CASTLGGQPQHF. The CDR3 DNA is TGTGCCAGCACCCTAGGGGGTCAGCCCCAGCATTTT.